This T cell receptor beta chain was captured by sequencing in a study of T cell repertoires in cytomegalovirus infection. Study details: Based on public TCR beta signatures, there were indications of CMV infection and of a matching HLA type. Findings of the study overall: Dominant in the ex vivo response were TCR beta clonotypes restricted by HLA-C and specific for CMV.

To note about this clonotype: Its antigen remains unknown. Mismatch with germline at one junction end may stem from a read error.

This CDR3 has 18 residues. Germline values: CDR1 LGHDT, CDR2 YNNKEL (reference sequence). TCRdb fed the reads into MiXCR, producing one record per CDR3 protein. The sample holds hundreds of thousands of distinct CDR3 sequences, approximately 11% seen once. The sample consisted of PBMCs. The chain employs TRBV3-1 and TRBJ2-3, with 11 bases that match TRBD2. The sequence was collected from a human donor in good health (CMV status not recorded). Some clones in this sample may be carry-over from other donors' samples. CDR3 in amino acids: CASSQDYSSGRETETQYF. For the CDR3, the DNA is TGTGCCAGCAGCCAAGATTATAGTAGCGGGAGGGAGACAGAAACGCAGTATTTT.